The next 5 T cell receptor beta chains were all read from a single sample in a study of blood T cell repertoires in COVID-19. Some clones are missing from TCRdb's copy, which holds only in-frame ones; the method was immunoSEQ multiplex PCR. Of 380,000 or so clones in the sample, roughly 80% were seen once. Sequences were obtained from peripheral blood. The receptors come from a human donor with acute or convalescent COVID-19. The donor label of this sample is uncertain.

J is TRBJ2-5 and V is TRBV5-1; D call uncertain. This CDR3 region has 14 residues. Germline lookup yields CDR1 SGHRS and CDR2 YFSETQ. The V and J ends lost 1 base and 4 bases respectively, with 11 bases between them. CDR3 nucleotide sequence: TGCGCCAGCAGCTTGACGGTGCTAACAGAGACCCAGTACTTC. Translated: CASSLTVLTETQYF.

This clone came up a few times. V usage is TRBV28 and J usage is TRBJ1-2, with TRBD1 matching 9 bases. Germline trimming cut 5 bases from V and 0 bases from J; bases unmatched to any gene: 10. Germline assignment: CDR1 MDHEN and CDR2 SYDVKM. The CDR3 covers 17 residues. CDR3 DNA sequence: TGTGCCAGCAGTCACCAAGGACAGGGGAAAGCTAACTATGGCTACACCTTC. Translating it yields CASSHQGQGKANYGYTF.

This sequence joins TRBV5-4 and TRBJ2-5; D possibly corresponds to TRBD1 (5 bases). Trimming shortened V by 1 base and J by 5 bases, and 12 bases separated the two germline ends. The CDR3 totals 14 residues. CDR1 and CDR2 (germline): SGHNT, YYREEE (reference sequence). The CDR3 here is CASSLYRAGETQYF. CDR3 sequence (DNA): TGTGCCAGCAGCTTGTACCGGGCAGGGGAGACCCAGTACTTC.

The chain has TRBV25-1 and TRBJ1-1, with D perhaps matching TRBD1 (5 bases). Germline CDR1 and CDR2: MGHDK and SYGVNS. V was shortened by 5 bases and J by 4 bases, with 8 bases between the two germline ends. The CDR3 is 12 amino acids. The CDR3 DNA is TGTGCCAGCAGTCCCCAGGGCACTGAAGCTTTCTTT. Its protein product is CASSPQGTEAFF.

The chain combines TRBV28 with TRBJ1-2, with D tentatively TRBD1 (5 bases). The CDR3 consists of 19 residues. Trimming removed 6 bases at V and 2 bases at J, with 28 bases between. Germline loops: CDR1 MDHEN, CDR2 SYDVKM. The CDR3 sequence is CASRFQGLASFGANYGYTF. In nucleotides, the CDR3 is TGTGCCAGCAGGTTTCAGGGCTTGGCTTCCTTTGGGGCCAACTATGGCTACACCTTC.